Presented here are 15 T cell receptor beta chains from one specimen sequenced in a study of shared clonotypes between healthy human individuals. The protocol was immunoSEQ multiplex PCR, while the TCRdb copy is restricted to in-frame clones and leaves out a portion. The data contain about 320,000 clones, 87% of them singletons. The specimen was memory CD8+ T cells sorted from blood. Documented subset: CD45RO+ cells pooled with CCR7-negative TemRA cells. The receptors shown here come from a man aged 18 to 35 in good health.

This chain uses TRBV4-1 with TRBJ2-7; D is undetermined. Germline V gives CDR1 MGHRA, CDR2 YSYEKL. The CDR3 runs 13 residues. V gave up 0 bases and J gave up 4 bases, with 7 bases separating them. The CDR3 nucleotides are TGCGCCAGCAGCCAAGATTCGAAATACGAGCAGTACTTC. This codes for CASSQDSKYEQYF.

The chain employs TRBV5-6 and TRBJ2-1, with 10 nucleotides matching TRBD2. The V segment lost 0 bases and the J segment 3 bases; nucleotides outside the gene matches: 3. This CDR3 spans 16 amino acids. Germline CDR1 reads SGHDT; CDR2 reads YYEEEE. Here the CDR3 reads CASSLELAGYYNEQFF. The CDR3 region has the DNA TGTGCCAGCAGCTTGGAACTAGCGGGGTACTACAATGAGCAGTTCTTC.

The rearrangement uses TRBV13 and TRBJ2-5; no clear D gene. Germline values: CDR1 PRHDT, CDR2 FYEKMQ (reference sequence). The CDR3 is 16 residues long. Trimming cost V 4 bases and J 1 base, with 16 bases left between them. DNA for the CDR3: TGTGCCAGCAGCTCCCAGTGGGTAGGGCCCCAAGAGACCCAGTACTTC. It codes for CASSSQWVGPQETQYF. Supplemented by reference TRBV13 and TRBJ2-5, the full variable domain reads AAGVIQSPRHLIKEKRETATLKCYPIPRHDTVYWYQQGPGQDPQFLISFYEKMQSDKGSIPDRFSAQQFSDYHSELNMSSLELGDSALYFCASSSQWVGPQETQYFGPGTRLLVL.

V gene TRBV5-5 combines with J gene TRBJ2-7; 8 positions agree with TRBD1. This CDR3 is built from 15 residues. Germline V lookup: CDR1 SGHKS, CDR2 YYEKEE (reference sequence). The V segment lost 4 bases and the J segment 5 bases; nucleotides outside the gene matches: 11. CDR3 in amino acids: CASSQLPGQVDEQYF. CDR3 bases: TGTGCCAGCAGCCAACTCCCGGGACAGGTGGACGAGCAGTACTTC.

The chain couples TRBV6-1 to TRBJ2-5, with 7 positions matching TRBD1. The CDR3 runs 14 residues. The germline V gene has CDR1 MNHNS and CDR2 SASEGT. V gave up 8 bases and J gave up 4 bases; unmatched junction bases: 10. In DNA, the CDR3 is TGTGCCAGCTCGGACAGGCCCTTAGGAGAGACCCAGTACTTC. Amino acids: CASSDRPLGETQYF.

This rearrangement joins TRBV2 to TRBJ1-1; D remains unclear. The ends were cut back, 6 bases at V and 1 base at J, with 9 bases in the middle. CDR3 length: 13 amino acids. CDR1 SNHLY and CDR2 FYNNEI come from the germline V gene. CDR3 sequence: CASRSRSNTEAFF. DNA for the CDR3: TGTGCCAGCAGGTCTCGATCGAACACTGAAGCTTTCTTT.

The gene calls are TRBV7-9 and TRBJ2-1; 7 nucleotides match TRBD2. This CDR3 is 15 amino acids long. J lost 9 bases, V lost 4 bases, and 12 bases had no gene match. CDR1 is SEHNR and CDR2 is FQNEAQ in the germline V gene (reference sequence). The chain's CDR3 is CASSSREGRLSEQFF. In DNA form, the CDR3 reads TGTGCCAGCAGCTCTAGGGAGGGACGGCTGAGTGAGCAGTTCTTC.

Here the CDR3 reads CASSDRAPLGEQYF. CDR3 bases: TGTGCCAGCAGTGACCGGGCTCCGCTCGGCGAGCAGTACTTC. This sequence joins TRBV6-4 and TRBJ2-7, with no clear D. The CDR3 has 14 amino acids. V shed 2 bases and J shed 6 bases, with 14 bases lying between them. In germline, CDR1 is MRHNA, CDR2 SNTAGT.

The CDR3 sequence is CASSLDSGRAKNEQFF. For the CDR3, the DNA is TGTGCCAGCAGCTTAGATAGCGGGAGGGCCAAGAATGAGCAGTTCTTC. The V gene is TRBV7-9, the J gene TRBJ2-1; 11 bases fit TRBD2. Germline-derived CDR1 and CDR2 are SEHNR and FQNEAQ (reference sequence). The V segment lost 1 base and the J segment 7 bases; nucleotides outside the gene matches: 6. CDR3 size: 16 residues.

The V and J genes are TRBV9 and TRBJ1-4; 7 bases match TRBD1. This CDR3 contains 15 residues. Germline CDR1 SGDLS, CDR2 YYNGEE. The ends lost 0 bases at V and 8 bases at J; junction bases unmatched: 7. CDR3 in amino acids: CASSVVGGAGEKLFF. The CDR3 nucleotides read TGTGCCAGCAGCGTAGTAGGGGGCGCTGGAGAAAAACTGTTTTTT.

This sequence joins TRBV6-1 and TRBJ1-5; D is undetermined. Trimming shortened V by 6 bases and J by 0 bases, and 12 bases separated the two germline ends. CDR1 is MNHNS, CDR2 SASEGT, per germline. The length of the CDR3 is 15 residues. CDR3 sequence reads: CASRTNSDSNQPQHF. CDR3 DNA: TGTGCCAGCAGAACTAACAGTGATAGCAATCAGCCCCAGCATTTT.

The gene calls are TRBV27 and TRBJ2-7; 7 bases align to TRBD1. The length of the CDR3 is 14 residues. Per the germline V gene, CDR1 is MNHEY and CDR2 is SMNVEV (reference sequence). Trimming cost V 4 bases and J 5 bases; bases outside gene matches: 8. CDR3 amino acids: CASSSWTGLHEQYF. CDR3 DNA: TGTGCCAGCAGTTCATGGACAGGATTACACGAGCAGTACTTC.

This chain joins TRBV27 and TRBJ1-6; perhaps TRBD1 as D (5 bases). This CDR3 comprises 16 residues. Germline CDR1 and CDR2: MNHEY and SMNVEV (reference sequence). V was trimmed by 5 bases and J by 10 bases, leaving 21 bases between them. Here the CDR3 reads CASSTRGRVDFSPLHF. The CDR3 DNA is TGTGCCAGCAGTACCCGAGGCAGGGTCGACTTCTCACCCCTCCACTTT.

The V and J genes are TRBV5-6 and TRBJ2-2, with 11 bases fitting TRBD2. Trimming removed 5 bases from V and 3 bases from J; junction bases left unmatched: 9. Germline V gene lookup returns CDR1 SGHDT and CDR2 YYEEEE. The CDR3 has 17 residues. The CDR3 here is CASSRSGTSGDTGELFF. The DNA for the CDR3 is TGTGCCAGCAGTCGCTCGGGGACTAGCGGAGACACCGGGGAGCTGTTTTTT.

The V call is TRBV27, the J call TRBJ2-2; 15 nucleotides line up with TRBD2. The CDR3 has 18 amino acids. Germline V gene data show CDR1 as MNHEY and CDR2 as SMNVEV (reference sequence). V shed 3 bases and J 7 bases; nucleotides not matched to a gene: 9. The CDR3 region is CASSFVGLAGGPGGELFF. The CDR3 DNA sequence: TGTGCCAGCAGTTTTGTCGGACTAGCGGGAGGGCCCGGCGGGGAGCTGTTTTTT.